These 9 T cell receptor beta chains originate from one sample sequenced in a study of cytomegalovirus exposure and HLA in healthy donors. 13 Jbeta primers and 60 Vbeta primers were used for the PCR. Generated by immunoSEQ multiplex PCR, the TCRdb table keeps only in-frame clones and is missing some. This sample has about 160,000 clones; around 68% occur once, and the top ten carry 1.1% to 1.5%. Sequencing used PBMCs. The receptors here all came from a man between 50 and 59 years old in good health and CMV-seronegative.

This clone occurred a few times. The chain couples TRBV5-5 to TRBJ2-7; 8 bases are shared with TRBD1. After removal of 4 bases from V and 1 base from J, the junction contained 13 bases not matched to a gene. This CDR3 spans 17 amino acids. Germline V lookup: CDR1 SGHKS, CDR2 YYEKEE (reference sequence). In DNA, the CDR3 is TGTGCCAGCAGCCGCCCCCCGAACAGGGGGAGGTCCTACGAGCAGTACTTC. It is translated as CASSRPPNRGRSYEQYF.

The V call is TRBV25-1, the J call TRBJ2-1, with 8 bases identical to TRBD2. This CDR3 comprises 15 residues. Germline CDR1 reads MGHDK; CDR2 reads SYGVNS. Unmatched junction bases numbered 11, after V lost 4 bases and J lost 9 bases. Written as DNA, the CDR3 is TGTGCCAGCAGTGCTCGTAGCGGGGTCGGGGGTGAGCAGTTCTTC. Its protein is CASSARSGVGGEQFF.

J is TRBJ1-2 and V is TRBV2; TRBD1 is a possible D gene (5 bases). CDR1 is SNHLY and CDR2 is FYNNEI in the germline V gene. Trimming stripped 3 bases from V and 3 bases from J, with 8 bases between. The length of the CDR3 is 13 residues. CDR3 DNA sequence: TGTGCCAGCAGTGAGTCCAGGGACTATGGCTACACCTTC. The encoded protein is CASSESRDYGYTF.

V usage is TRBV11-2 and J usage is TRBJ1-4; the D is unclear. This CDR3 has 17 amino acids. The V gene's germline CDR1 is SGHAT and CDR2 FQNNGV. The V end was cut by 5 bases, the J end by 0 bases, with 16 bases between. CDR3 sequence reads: CASSPEGGSSTNEKLFF. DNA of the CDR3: TGTGCCAGCAGCCCAGAAGGCGGAAGTTCAACTAATGAAAAACTGTTTTTT.

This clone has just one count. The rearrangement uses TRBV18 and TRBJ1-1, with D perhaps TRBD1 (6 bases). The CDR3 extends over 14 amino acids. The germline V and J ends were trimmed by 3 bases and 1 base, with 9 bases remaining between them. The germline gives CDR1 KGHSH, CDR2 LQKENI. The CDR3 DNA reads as TGTGCCAGCTCACCCGAGACAGGGAACACTGAAGCTTTCTTT. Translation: CASSPETGNTEAFF.

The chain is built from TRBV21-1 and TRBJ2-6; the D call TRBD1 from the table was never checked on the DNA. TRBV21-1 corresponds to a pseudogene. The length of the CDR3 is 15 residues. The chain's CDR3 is CASSKGGAGANVLTF. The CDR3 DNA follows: TGTGCCAGCAGCAAAGGTGGGGCCGGGGCCAACGTCCTGACTTTC.

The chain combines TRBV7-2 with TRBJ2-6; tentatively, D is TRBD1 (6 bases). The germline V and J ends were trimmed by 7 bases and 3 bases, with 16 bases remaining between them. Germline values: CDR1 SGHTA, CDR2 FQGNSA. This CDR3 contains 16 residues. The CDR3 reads CASTLVGAFGANVLTF. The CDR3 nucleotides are TGTGCCAGCACTTTGGTGGGGGCTTTTGGGGCCAACGTCCTGACTTTC.

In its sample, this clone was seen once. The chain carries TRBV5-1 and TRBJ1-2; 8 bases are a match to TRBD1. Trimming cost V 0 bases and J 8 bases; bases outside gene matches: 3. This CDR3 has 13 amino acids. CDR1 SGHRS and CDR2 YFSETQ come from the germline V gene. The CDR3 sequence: CASSLGSGGGYTF. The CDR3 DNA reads TGCGCCAGCAGCTTGGGGTCAGGGGGCGGCTACACCTTC.

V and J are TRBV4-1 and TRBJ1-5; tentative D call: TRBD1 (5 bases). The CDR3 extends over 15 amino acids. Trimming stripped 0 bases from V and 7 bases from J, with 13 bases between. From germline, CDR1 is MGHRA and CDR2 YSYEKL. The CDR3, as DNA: TGCGCCAGCAGCCAAGATGGGGCAGTGGGGCAGCCCCAGCATTTT. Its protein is CASSQDGAVGQPQHF.